Listed below are T cell receptor beta chains from one sample, sequenced in a study of blood T cell repertoires in COVID-19. The repertoire was sequenced with immunoSEQ multiplex PCR; TCRdb's copy has only in-frame clones and lacks some. The table includes more than 150,000 clones, approximately 80% detected once. Sequencing was performed on peripheral blood. The receptor source for this set is a woman aged 55-75 years with acute or convalescent COVID-19. Both conserved end residues are part of each CDR3. Fields, in order: clone size, V gene, D gene, J gene, CDR3 length, CDR3 protein, CDR3 DNA. D genes are given only for firm matches. Some rows mark clone size as missing; the rest say once, few, many or name a class of expanded clone.

.	TRBV2	.	TRBJ1-2	13	CASSEAAVYGYTF	TGTGCCAGCAGTGAAGCGGCAGTATATGGCTACACCTTC
.	TRBV29-1	TRBD2	TRBJ2-2	15	CSVETSAANTGELFF	TGCAGCGTGGAGACTAGCGCCGCGAACACCGGGGAGCTGTTTTTT
.	TRBV7-2	TRBD1	TRBJ2-7	16	CASSLPRTGGNYEQYF	TGTGCCAGCAGCTTACCTCGGACAGGGGGGAACTACGAGCAGTACTTC
.	TRBV10-2	.	TRBJ1-4	15	CASSERWSTNEKLFF	TGCGCCAGCAGTGAGAGATGGAGCACTAATGAAAAACTGTTTTTT
.	TRBV6-5	TRBD1	TRBJ1-5	14	CASSYRGQDQPQHF	TGTGCCAGCAGTTACAGGGGGCAGGATCAGCCCCAGCATTTT
.	TRBV10-1	.	TRBJ1-6	14	CASSAAGDNSPLHF	TGCGCCAGCAGTGCGGCGGGAGATAATTCACCCCTCCACTTT
.	TRBV6-4	.	TRBJ2-1	16	CASSDSRGGTYNEQFF	TGTGCCAGCAGTGACTCAAGGGGGGGGACCTACAATGAGCAGTTCTTC
.	TRBV10-2	.	TRBJ1-1	12	CASRAMNTEAFF	TGCGCCAGCAGGGCCATGAACACTGAAGCTTTCTTT
.	TRBV6-6	.	TRBJ1-4	14	CASSHPEANEKLFF	TGTGCCAGCAGCCACCCGGAGGCTAATGAAAAACTGTTTTTT
.	TRBV13	TRBD1	TRBJ1-3	16	CASSVKTGLSGNTIYF	TGTGCCAGCAGCGTAAAGACAGGGCTCTCTGGAAACACCATATATTTT
.	TRBV6-1	TRBD1	TRBJ1-2	14	CASSERTGRDGYTF	TGTGCCAGCAGTGAACGGACAGGGAGGGATGGCTACACCTTC
.	TRBV4-1	TRBD2	TRBJ2-3	16	CASSQGLAGGTDTQYF	TGCGCCAGCAGCCAAGGTCTAGCGGGGGGCACAGATACGCAGTATTTT
.	TRBV6-6	.	TRBJ2-2	15	CASSYSTFGSGELFF	TGTGCCAGCAGTTACTCCACGTTCGGGTCCGGGGAGCTGTTTTTT
once	TRBV5-1	.	TRBJ1-4	16	CASSVRGGASNEKLFF	TGCGCCAGCAGTGTGAGGGGGGGCGCGTCTAATGAAAAACTGTTTTTT
.	TRBV18	.	TRBJ1-4	15	CASSPNAGTNEKLFF	TGTGCCAGCTCACCAAATGCAGGGACTAATGAAAAACTGTTTTTT
few	TRBV9	TRBD2	TRBJ2-3	15	CASSVITSGADTQYF	TGTGCCAGCAGCGTAATAACTAGCGGGGCAGATACGCAGTATTTT
.	TRBV24-1	.	TRBJ1-1	12	CATSDVNGEAFF	TGTGCCACCAGTGATGTGAACGGTGAAGCTTTCTTT
.	TRBV4-1	TRBD1	TRBJ1-4	16	CASSPWGGQGYEKLFF	TGCGCCAGCAGCCCCTGGGGGGGACAGGGGTATGAAAAACTGTTTTTT
.	TRBV18	TRBD1	TRBJ2-7	14	CASSFGQGGYEQYF	TGTGCCAGCTCCTTTGGACAGGGCGGCTACGAGCAGTACTTC
.	TRBV30	TRBD1	TRBJ1-4	14	CAWSGTGGFEKLFF	TGTGCCTGGAGTGGGACAGGGGGGTTTGAAAAACTGTTTTTT
.	TRBV6-2/TRBV6-3	.	TRBJ1-2	15	CASSYPSPGERGYTF	TGTGCCAGCAGTTACCCCAGCCCCGGAGAACGGGGCTACACCTTC
.	TRBV27	TRBD1	TRBJ1-5	16	CASSLEGTGRGQPQHF	TGTGCCAGCAGTTTAGAGGGGACAGGACGGGGGCAGCCCCAGCATTTT
.	TRBV1	.	TRBJ2-3	14	CALGRGGGTDTQYF	TGCGCCCTCGGCCGTGGGGGGGGCACAGATACGCAGTATTTT
.	TRBV7-2	TRBD2	TRBJ2-1	15	CASSLAGLVGNEQFF	TGTGCCAGCAGCTTAGCGGGACTAGTGGGGAATGAGCAGTTCTTC
few	TRBV7-2	.	TRBJ1-6	15	CASSLVPGTYSPLHF	TGTGCCAGCAGCTTAGTGCCGGGGACTTATTCACCCCTCCACTTT
.	TRBV5-6	TRBD1	TRBJ1-1	15	CASSLIRTGSTEAFF	TGTGCCAGCAGCTTGATACGGACAGGCAGCACTGAAGCTTTCTTT
.	TRBV5-4	.	TRBJ2-1	15	CASSLGGGALGEQFF	TGTGCCAGCAGTTTAGGAGGGGGGGCGCTCGGTGAGCAGTTCTTC
few	TRBV27	TRBD1	TRBJ2-7	15	CASSFPGQGTYEQYF	TGTGCCAGCAGTTTCCCGGGACAGGGAACCTACGAGCAGTACTTC
.	TRBV5-6	TRBD1	TRBJ1-1	16	CASSFRTGALNTEAFF	TGTGCCAGCAGCTTTCGGACAGGGGCCCTGAACACTGAAGCTTTCTTT
.	TRBV28	TRBD1	TRBJ1-2	13	CASSPGGNYGYTF	TGTGCCAGCAGTCCAGGGGGTAACTATGGCTACACCTTC
few	TRBV4-2	.	TRBJ2-4	13	CASSQDQGSIQYF	TGTGCCAGCAGCCAAGATCAGGGATCGATTCAGTACTTC
.	TRBV2	.	TRBJ1-5	12	CASSEGDQPQHF	TGTGCCAGCAGTGAAGGCGATCAGCCCCAGCATTTT
.	TRBV6-5	.	TRBJ2-3	15	CASSRVGGNTDTQYF	TGTGCCAGCAGTCGCGTGGGGGGAAACACAGATACGCAGTATTTT
.	TRBV7-9	TRBD1	TRBJ1-1	14	CASSPGQGEGEAFF	TGTGCCAGCAGTCCTGGACAGGGGGAGGGTGAAGCTTTCTTT
.	TRBV6-1	.	TRBJ2-3	16	CASSETGRGSTDTQYF	TGTGCCAGCAGTGAAACCGGCAGGGGCAGCACAGATACGCAGTATTTT
once	TRBV6-2/TRBV6-3	TRBD2	TRBJ2-3	16	CASSYNPSGGSASQYF	TGTGCCAGCAGTTACAACCCTAGCGGGGGTTCGGCGTCGCAGTATTTT
.	TRBV4-2	TRBD1	TRBJ1-6	15	CASSQEEGAMAPLHF	TGTGCCAGCAGCCAAGAGGAGGGGGCGATGGCACCCCTCCACTTT
.	TRBV4-3	.	TRBJ1-6	18	CASSQDWGGYPDNSPLHF	TGCGCCAGCAGCCAAGATTGGGGCGGATATCCCGATAATTCACCCCTCCACTTT
.	TRBV24-1	.	TRBJ2-2	15	CATSDPGVNTGELFF	TGTGCCACCAGTGACCCGGGGGTGAACACCGGGGAGCTGTTTTTT
once	TRBV7-2	TRBD2	TRBJ2-7	18	CASARGPGLAGGTWEQYF	TGTGCCAGCGCCCGGGGCCCGGGACTAGCGGGGGGCACGTGGGAGCAGTACTTC
.	TRBV28	.	TRBJ1-6	18	CASSLYGRGYTYNSPLHF	TGTGCCAGCAGTTTATATGGGCGGGGGTACACCTATAATTCACCCCTCCACTTT
.	TRBV7-2	TRBD1	TRBJ1-2	17	CASSLAAAGGPNYGYTF	TGTGCCAGCAGCTTAGCGGCGGCAGGGGGGCCTAACTATGGCTACACCTTC
.	TRBV3-1/TRBV3-2	.	TRBJ2-3	16	CASSQDGRTTTDTQYF	TGTGCCAGCAGCCAAGATGGGCGGACTACCACAGATACGCAGTATTTT
.	TRBV7-2	TRBD1	TRBJ1-2	15	CASSLKTGGSGGYTF	TGTGCCAGCAGCCTTAAGACAGGGGGCTCAGGTGGCTACACCTTC
.	TRBV10-3	.	TRBJ2-7	18	CAISESEGQGNFPYEQYF	TGTGCCATCAGTGAGTCGGAAGGGCAGGGGAACTTTCCCTACGAGCAGTACTTC